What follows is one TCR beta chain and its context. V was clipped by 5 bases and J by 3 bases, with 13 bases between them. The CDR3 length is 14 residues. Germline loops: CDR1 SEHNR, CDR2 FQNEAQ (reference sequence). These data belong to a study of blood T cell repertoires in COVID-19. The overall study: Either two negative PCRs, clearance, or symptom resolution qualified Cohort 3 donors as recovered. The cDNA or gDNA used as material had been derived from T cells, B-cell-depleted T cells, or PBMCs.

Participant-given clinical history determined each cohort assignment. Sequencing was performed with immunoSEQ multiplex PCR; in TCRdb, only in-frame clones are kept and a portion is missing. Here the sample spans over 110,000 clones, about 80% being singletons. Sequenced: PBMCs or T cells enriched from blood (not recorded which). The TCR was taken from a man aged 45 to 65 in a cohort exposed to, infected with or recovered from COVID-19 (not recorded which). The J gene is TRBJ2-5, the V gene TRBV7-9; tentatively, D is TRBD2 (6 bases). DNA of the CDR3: TGTGCCAGCAGCCTCGGGACTCAAGAAGAGACCCAGTACTTC. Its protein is CASSLGTQEETQYF.